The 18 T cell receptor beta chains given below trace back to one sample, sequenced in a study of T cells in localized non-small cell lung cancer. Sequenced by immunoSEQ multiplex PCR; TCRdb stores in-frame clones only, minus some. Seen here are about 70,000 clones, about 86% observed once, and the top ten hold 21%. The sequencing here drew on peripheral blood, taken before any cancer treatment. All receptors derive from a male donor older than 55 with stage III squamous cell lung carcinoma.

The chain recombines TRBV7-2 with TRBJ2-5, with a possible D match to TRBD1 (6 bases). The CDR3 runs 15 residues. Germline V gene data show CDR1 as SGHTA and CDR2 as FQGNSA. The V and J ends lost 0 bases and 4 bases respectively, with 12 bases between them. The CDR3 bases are TGTGCCAGCAGCTTAGCGCGACAGGTGGGAGAGACCCAGTACTTC. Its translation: CASSLARQVGETQYF.

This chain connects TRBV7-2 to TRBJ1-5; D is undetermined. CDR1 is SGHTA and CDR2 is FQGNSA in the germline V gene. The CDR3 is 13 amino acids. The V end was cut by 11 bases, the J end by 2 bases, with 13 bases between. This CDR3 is CAAGRLGNQPQHF. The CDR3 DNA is TGTGCCGCTGGGCGGCTCGGCAATCAGCCCCAGCATTTT.

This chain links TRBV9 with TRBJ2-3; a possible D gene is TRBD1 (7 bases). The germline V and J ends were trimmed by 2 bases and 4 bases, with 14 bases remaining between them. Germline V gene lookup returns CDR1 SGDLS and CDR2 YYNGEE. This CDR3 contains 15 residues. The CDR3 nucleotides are TGTGCCAGCAGCGTGGAGGGGGCCTTCTCAGATACGCAGTATTTT. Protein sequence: CASSVEGAFSDTQYF.

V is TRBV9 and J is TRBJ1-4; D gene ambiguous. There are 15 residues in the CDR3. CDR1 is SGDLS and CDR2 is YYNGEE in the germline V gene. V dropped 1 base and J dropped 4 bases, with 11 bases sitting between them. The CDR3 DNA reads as TGTGCCAGCAGCGTAAAAGGAAATTATAATGAAAAACTGTTTTTT. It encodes CASSVKGNYNEKLFF.

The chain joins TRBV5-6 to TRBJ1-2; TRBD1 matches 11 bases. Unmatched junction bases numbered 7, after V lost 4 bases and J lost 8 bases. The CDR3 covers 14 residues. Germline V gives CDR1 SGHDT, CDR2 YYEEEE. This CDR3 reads CASSPGQGARGYTF. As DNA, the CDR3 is TGTGCCAGCAGCCCCGGACAGGGGGCAAGGGGCTACACCTTC.

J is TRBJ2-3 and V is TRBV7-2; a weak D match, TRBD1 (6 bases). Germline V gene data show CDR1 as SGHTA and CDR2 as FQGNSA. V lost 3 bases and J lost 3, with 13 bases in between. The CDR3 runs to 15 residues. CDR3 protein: CASSLQFQGTDTQYF. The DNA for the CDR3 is TGTGCCAGCAGCTTGCAATTTCAGGGGACAGATACGCAGTATTTT.

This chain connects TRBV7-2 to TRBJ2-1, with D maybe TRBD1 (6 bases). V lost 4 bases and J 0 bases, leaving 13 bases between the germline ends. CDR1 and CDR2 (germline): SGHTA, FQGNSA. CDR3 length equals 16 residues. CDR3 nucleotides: TGTGCCAGCAGCTCCTTCACAGGGATCTCCTACAATGAGCAGTTCTTC. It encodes CASSSFTGISYNEQFF.

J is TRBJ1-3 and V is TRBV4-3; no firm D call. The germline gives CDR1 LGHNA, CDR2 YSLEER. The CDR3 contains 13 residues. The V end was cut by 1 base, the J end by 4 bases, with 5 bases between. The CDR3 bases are TGCGCCAGCAGCCAAGGGGCCGGAAACACCATATATTTT. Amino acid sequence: CASSQGAGNTIYF.

CDR3 protein: CASSVAGSQETQYF. The CDR3 coding sequence is TGTGCCAGTTCTGTAGCGGGGAGCCAAGAGACCCAGTACTTC. The V gene is TRBV19, the J gene TRBJ2-5; the match to TRBD2 covers 8 bases. The CDR3 spans 14 residues. CDR1 and CDR2 (germline): LNHDA, SQIVND (reference sequence). V was pared by 8 bases and J by 1 base, with 6 bases of the junction left unmatched.

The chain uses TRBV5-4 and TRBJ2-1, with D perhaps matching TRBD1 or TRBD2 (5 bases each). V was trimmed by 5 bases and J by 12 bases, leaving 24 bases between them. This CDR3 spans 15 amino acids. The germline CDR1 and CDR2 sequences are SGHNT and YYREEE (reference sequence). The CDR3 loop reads CASSRTGETETGQFF. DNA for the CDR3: TGTGCCAGCAGTCGGACTGGCGAGACAGAGACGGGGCAGTTCTTC.

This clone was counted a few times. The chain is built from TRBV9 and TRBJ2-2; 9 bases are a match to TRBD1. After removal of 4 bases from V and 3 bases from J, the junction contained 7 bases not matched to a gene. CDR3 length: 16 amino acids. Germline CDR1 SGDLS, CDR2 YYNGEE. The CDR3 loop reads CASSPRDRDYTGELFF. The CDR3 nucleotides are TGTGCCAGCAGCCCCCGGGACAGGGACTACACCGGGGAGCTGTTTTTT.

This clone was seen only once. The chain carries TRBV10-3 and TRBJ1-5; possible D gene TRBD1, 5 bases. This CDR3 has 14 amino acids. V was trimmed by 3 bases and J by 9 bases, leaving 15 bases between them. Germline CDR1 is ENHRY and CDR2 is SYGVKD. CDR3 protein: CAISDLDGGGPQHF. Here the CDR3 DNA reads TGTGCCATCAGTGACCTCGACGGGGGGGGGCCCCAGCATTTT.

CDR3 loop: CASRGGLAAGELFF. CDR3 in DNA: TGTGCCAGCCGGGGAGGACTAGCCGCCGGGGAGCTGTTTTTT. The chain links TRBV25-1 to TRBJ2-2, with 8 nucleotides matching TRBD2. Germline lookup yields CDR1 MGHDK and CDR2 SYGVNS. This CDR3 has 14 residues. V lost 8 bases to trimming and J lost 6 bases; unmatched junction nucleotides: 8.

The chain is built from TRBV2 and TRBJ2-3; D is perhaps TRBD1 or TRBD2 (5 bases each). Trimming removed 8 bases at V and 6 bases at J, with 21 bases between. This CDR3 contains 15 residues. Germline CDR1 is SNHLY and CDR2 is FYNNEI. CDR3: CASWDGTGPRDTQYF. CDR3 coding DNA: TGTGCCAGCTGGGACGGCACAGGTCCAAGGGATACGCAGTATTTT.

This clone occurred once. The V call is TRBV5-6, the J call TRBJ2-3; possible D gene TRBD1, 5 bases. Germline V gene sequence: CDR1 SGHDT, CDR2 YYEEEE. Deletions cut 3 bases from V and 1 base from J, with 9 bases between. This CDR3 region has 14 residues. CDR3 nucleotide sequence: TGTGCCAGCAGCTATATACAGGGCACAGATACGCAGTATTTT. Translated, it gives CASSYIQGTDTQYF. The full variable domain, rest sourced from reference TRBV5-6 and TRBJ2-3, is DAGVTQSPTHLIKTRGQQVTLRCSPKSGHDTVSWYQQALGQGPQFIFQYYEEEERQRGNFPDRFSGHQFPNYSSELNVNALLLGDSALYLCASSYIQGTDTQYFGPGTRLTVL.

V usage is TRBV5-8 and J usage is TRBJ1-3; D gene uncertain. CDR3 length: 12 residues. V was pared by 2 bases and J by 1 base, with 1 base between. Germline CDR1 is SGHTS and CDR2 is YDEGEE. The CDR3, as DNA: TGTGCCAGCAGCTTATCTGGAAACACCATATATTTT. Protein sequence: CASSLSGNTIYF.

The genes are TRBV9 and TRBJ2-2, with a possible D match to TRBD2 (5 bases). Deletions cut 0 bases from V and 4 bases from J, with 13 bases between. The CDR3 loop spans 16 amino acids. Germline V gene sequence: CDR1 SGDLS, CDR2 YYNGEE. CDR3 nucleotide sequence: TGTGCCAGCAGCGTAGATCGGGGAATAGGCACCGGGGAGCTGTTTTTT. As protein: CASSVDRGIGTGELFF.

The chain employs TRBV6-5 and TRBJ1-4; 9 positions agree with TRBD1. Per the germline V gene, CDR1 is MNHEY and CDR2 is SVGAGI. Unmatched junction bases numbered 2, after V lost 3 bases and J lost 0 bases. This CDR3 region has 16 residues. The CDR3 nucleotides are TGTGCCAGCAGTTATACAGGGGGCACAACTAATGAAAAACTGTTTTTT. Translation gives CASSYTGGTTNEKLFF.